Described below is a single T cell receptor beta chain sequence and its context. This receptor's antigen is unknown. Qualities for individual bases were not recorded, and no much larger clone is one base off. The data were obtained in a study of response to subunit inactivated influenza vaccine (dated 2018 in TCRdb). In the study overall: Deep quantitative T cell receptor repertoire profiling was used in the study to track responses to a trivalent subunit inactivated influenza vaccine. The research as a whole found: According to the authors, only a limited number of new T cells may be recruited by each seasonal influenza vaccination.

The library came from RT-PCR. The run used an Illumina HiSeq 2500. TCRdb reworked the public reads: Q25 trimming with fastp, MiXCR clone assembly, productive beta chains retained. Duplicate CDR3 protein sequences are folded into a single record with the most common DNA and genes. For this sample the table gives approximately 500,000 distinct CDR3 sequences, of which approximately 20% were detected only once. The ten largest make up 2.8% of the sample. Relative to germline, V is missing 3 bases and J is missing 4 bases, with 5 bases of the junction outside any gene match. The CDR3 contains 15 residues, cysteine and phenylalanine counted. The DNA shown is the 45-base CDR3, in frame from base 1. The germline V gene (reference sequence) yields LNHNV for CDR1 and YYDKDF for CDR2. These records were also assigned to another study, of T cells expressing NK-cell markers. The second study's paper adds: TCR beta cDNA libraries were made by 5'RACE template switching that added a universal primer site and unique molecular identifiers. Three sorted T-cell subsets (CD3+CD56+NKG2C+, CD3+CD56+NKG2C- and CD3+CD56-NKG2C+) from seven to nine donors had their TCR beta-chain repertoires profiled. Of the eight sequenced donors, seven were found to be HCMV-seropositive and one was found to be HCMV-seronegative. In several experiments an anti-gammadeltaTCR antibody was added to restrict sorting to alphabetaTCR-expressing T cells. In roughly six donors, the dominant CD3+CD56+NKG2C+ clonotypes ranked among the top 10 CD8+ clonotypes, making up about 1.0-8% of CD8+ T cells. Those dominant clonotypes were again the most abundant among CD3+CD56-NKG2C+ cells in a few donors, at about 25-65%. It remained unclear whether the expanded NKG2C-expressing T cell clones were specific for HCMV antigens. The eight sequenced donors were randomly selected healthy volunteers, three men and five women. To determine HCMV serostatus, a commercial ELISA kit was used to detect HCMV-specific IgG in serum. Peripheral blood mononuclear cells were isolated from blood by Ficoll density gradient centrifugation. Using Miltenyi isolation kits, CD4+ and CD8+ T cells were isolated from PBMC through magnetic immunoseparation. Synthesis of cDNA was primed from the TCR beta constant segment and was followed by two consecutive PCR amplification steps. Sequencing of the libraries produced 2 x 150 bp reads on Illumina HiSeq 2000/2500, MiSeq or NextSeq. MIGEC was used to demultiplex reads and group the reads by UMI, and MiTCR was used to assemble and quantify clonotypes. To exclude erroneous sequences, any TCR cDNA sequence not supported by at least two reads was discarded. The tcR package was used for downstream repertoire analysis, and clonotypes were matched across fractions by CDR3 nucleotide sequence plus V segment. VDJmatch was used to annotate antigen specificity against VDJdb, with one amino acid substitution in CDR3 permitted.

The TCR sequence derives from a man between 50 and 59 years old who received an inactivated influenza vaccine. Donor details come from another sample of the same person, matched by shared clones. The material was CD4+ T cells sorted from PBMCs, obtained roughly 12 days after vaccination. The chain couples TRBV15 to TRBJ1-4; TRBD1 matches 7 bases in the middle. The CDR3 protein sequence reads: CATSSRDSYNEKLFF. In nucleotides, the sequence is TGTGCCACCAGCAGTAGGGACAGTTATAATGAAAAACTGTTTTTT.